This TCR beta chain was captured by sequencing in a study of T cell repertoires in ileal Crohn's disease. Background on the study: Biopsies of the neoterminal ileum at postoperative colonoscopy form M6 samples. Study-wide results and caveats: Sorted CD8 T cells held more high-frequency clones than CD4.

Time point reported: neoterminal ileum biopsy at postoperative endoscopy, about 6 months after surgery. Concerning this clone: Its antigen is not known.

The table came from immunoSEQ multiplex PCR; TCRdb's copy has only in-frame clones and leaves some out. Here the sample spans 15,000 to 20,000 clones, over 60% being singletons. Trimming removed 2 bases from V and 4 bases from J; junction bases left unmatched: 5. This CDR3 is 15 amino acids long. CDR1 is SGHDN, CDR2 FVKESK, per germline. The TCR sequence derives from an adult with Crohn's disease. This sequence joins TRBV14 and TRBJ1-2; 9 positions match TRBD1. Sequencing was carried out using ileal tissue. CDR3 sequence reads: CASSQTGGASYGYTF. For the CDR3, the DNA is TGTGCCAGCAGCCAAACAGGGGGCGCGAGCTATGGCTACACCTTC.